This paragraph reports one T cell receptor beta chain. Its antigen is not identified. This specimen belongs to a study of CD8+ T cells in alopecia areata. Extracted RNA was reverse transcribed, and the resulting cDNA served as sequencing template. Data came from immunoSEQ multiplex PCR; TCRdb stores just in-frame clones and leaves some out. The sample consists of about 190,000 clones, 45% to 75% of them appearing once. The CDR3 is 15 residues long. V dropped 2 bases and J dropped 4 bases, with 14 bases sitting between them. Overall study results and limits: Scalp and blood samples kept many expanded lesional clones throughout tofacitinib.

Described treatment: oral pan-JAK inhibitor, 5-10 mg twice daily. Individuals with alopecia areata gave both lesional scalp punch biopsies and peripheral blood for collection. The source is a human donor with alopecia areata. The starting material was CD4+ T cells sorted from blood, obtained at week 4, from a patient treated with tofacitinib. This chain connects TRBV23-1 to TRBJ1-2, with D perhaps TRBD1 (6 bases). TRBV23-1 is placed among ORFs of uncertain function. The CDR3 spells CASSQGTQKPYGYTF. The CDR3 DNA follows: TGCGCCAGCAGTCAAGGGACACAAAAGCCCTATGGCTACACCTTC.